This TCR beta chain was captured by sequencing in a study of control samples from healthy donors and cancer patients. Sequencing used immunoSEQ multiplex PCR; TCRdb keeps in-frame clones, though not all of them. The top ten hold 13% to 15% of the sample, which has some 100,000 clones, roughly 88% seen once. Germline V gene data show CDR1 as SGHNT and CDR2 as YYREEE (reference sequence). The germline V and J ends were trimmed by 3 bases and 7 bases, with 19 bases remaining between them. The CDR3 has 15 residues. This sequence joins TRBV5-4 and TRBJ1-2; tentatively, D is TRBD1 (5 bases). This TCR derives from a man aged 25-45 years in good health. The sample comprised blood. As DNA, the CDR3 is TGTGCCAGCAGCTCCGCACAAACGCAGGGTGCTGGCTACACCTTC. Amino acid sequence: CASSSAQTQGAGYTF. The variable domain in full, with the rest retrieved from reference TRBV5-4 and TRBJ1-2, is ETGVTQSPTHLIKTRGQQVTLRCSSQSGHNTVSWYQQALGQGPQFIFQYYREEENGRGNFPPRFSGLQFPNYSSELNVNALELDDSALYLCASSSAQTQGAGYTFGSGTRLTVV.